These 22 T cell receptor beta chains were sequenced from one sample in a study of T cells after yellow fever vaccination. In TCRdb, the 5' RACE reads were re-called with MiXCR into one record per CDR3 protein. The table lists about 240,000 distinct CDR3 sequences, 6.9% of them singletons. Sequencing was performed on CD4+ T cells sorted from PBMCs, taken 15 days after the yellow fever booster vaccination. The receptors here all came from a young man who received the YFV17D yellow fever vaccine.

There are many counts of this clonotype. The chain couples TRBV5-1 to TRBJ2-3; TRBD2 matches at 13 bases. J was trimmed by 3 bases and V by 4 bases; bases with no gene match: 5. Germline V gives CDR1 SGHRS, CDR2 YFSETQ. This CDR3 comprises 16 residues. The CDR3 loop is CASSERTSGRTDTQYF. DNA for the CDR3: TGCGCCAGCAGCGAAAGGACTAGCGGGAGAACAGATACGCAGTATTTT.

At least ten counts were recorded for this clonotype. The V gene is TRBV6-5, the J gene TRBJ1-2; a weak D match, TRBD1 (6 bases). Trimming pared 4 bases from V and 2 bases from J, leaving 8 bases between. This CDR3 comprises 13 residues. The germline V gene has CDR1 MNHEY and CDR2 SVGAGI. The CDR3 here is CASSLQGNYGYTF. Written as DNA, the CDR3 is TGTGCCAGCAGTTTACAGGGCAACTATGGCTACACCTTC.

In this sample, this clonotype turned up a few times. The chain uses TRBV10-3 and TRBJ2-7, with D perhaps matching TRBD1 or TRBD2 (6 bases each). Germline assignment: CDR1 ENHRY and CDR2 SYGVKD. V was pared by 9 bases and J by 3 bases, with 15 bases between. This CDR3 is built from 13 residues. Written as DNA, the CDR3 is TGTGCCATTCGGACAGAGGGGGGCTACGAGCAGTACTTC. Protein: CAIRTEGGYEQYF.

This clonotype turned up a few times. The genes are TRBV5-1 and TRBJ2-3, with 10 bases lining up with TRBD2. V lost 0 bases, J lost 0 bases, and 16 bases stayed unmatched. The CDR3 contains 21 residues. CDR1 is SGHRS, CDR2 YFSETQ, per germline. Here the CDR3 DNA reads TGCGCCAGCAGCTTGGGACTAGCGGGCGAGCGGAAACAGATCAGCACAGATACGCAGTATTTT. Protein sequence: CASSLGLAGERKQISTDTQYF. Full variable domain (missing parts from reference TRBV5-1 and TRBJ2-3): KAGVTQTPRYLIKTRGQQVTLSCSPISGHRSVSWYQQTPGQGLQFLFEYFSETQRNKGNFPGRFSGRQFSNSRSEMNVSTLELGDSALYLCASSLGLAGERKQISTDTQYFGPGTRLTVL.

The CDR3: CASSYSPGSGRFGVYNEQFF. The CDR3 region has the DNA TGTGCCAGCAGTTACTCTCCGGGTAGCGGGAGGTTTGGCGTATACAATGAGCAGTTCTTC. The rearrangement uses TRBV6-2 or TRBV6-3 and TRBJ2-1; 10 bases agree with TRBD2. From germline, CDR1 is MNHEY and CDR2 SVGEGT. The CDR3 covers 20 residues. With 0 bases clipped from V and 4 bases from J, the junction kept 15 bases outside the gene matches.

This clonotype has a count of ten or more. The chain recombines TRBV12-3 or TRBV12-4 with TRBJ2-7; tentatively, D is TRBD1 (5 bases). With 5 bases removed from V and 3 bases from J, the gap between germline ends came to 14 bases. The CDR3 runs to 14 residues. The CDR3 is CASSNRLAGYEQYF. The CDR3 nucleotides read TGTGCCAGCAGTAACAGGCTTGCCGGCTACGAGCAGTACTTC.

This clonotype was picked up a small number of times. The rearrangement joins TRBV4-2 to TRBJ2-7, with 9 bases fitting TRBD2. CDR3 length: 16 amino acids. V lost 1 base and J lost 6; bases outside the gene matches: 10. Germline V lookup: CDR1 LGHNA, CDR2 YNFKEQ. The DNA of the CDR3 is TGTGCCAGCAGCCAAGGGCTCGGCGGGAGGGCACTCGAGCAGTACTTC. Its translation: CASSQGLGGRALEQYF.

The genes are TRBV7-2 and TRBJ2-7; the D gene is possibly TRBD2 (6 bases). CDR3 length equals 14 residues. V lost 0 bases and J lost 2, with 8 bases in between. Germline V lookup: CDR1 SGHTA, CDR2 FQGNSA. The CDR3 region has the DNA TGTGCCAGCAGCTTAGCGCCTAGCGCCTACGAGCAGTACTTC. Encoded protein: CASSLAPSAYEQYF.

About this clonotype itself: One junction end does not reproduce the germline sequence, and a read error may be involved. The chain joins TRBV5-6 to TRBJ1-2; 9 bases line up with TRBD1. This CDR3 has 15 residues. Germline assignment: CDR1 SGHDT and CDR2 YYEEEE. The CDR3 bases are TGTGCCAGCATCTTGGACCCGGGACAGGGCCCTGGCTACACCTTC. Protein: CASILDPGQGPGYTF.

The chain couples TRBV5-4 to TRBJ2-1; D not certain. Trimming left V 4 bases short and J 4 bases short, with 9 bases between. CDR3 size: 13 residues. Looked up from germline, CDR1 is SGHNT and CDR2 is YYREEE (reference sequence). The CDR3 here is CASSPEVYNEQFF. The CDR3 region has the DNA TGTGCCAGCAGCCCTGAGGTTTACAATGAGCAGTTCTTC.

This clonotype has more than one count but fewer than ten. The J gene is TRBJ2-5, the V gene TRBV20-1; TRBD2 aligns across 13 bases. The CDR3 runs 16 residues. With 5 bases clipped from V and 2 bases from J, the junction kept 8 bases outside the gene matches. Per germline, CDR1 DFQATT and CDR2 SNEGSKA (reference sequence). CDR3 sequence reads: CSAEGGTSGIQETQYF. CDR3 DNA: TGCAGTGCTGAGGGTGGGACTAGCGGGATTCAAGAGACCCAGTACTTC.

Only a few counts were recorded for this clonotype. This chain links TRBV3-1 with TRBJ1-1; D is uncertain. Trimming shortened V by 3 bases and J by 1 base, and 9 bases separated the two germline ends. The germline V gene encodes CDR1 LGHDT and CDR2 YNNKEL (reference sequence). CDR3 length: 14 amino acids. CDR3: CASSHVSGNTEAFF. For the CDR3, the DNA is TGTGCCAGCAGCCACGTTTCAGGGAACACTGAAGCTTTCTTT. Supplemented by reference TRBV3-1 and TRBJ1-1, the full variable domain reads DTAVSQTPKYLVTQMGNDKSIKCEQNLGHDTMYWYKQDSKKFLKIMFSYNNKELIINETVPNRFSPKSPDKAHLNLHINSLELGDSAVYFCASSHVSGNTEAFFGQGTRLTVV.

In its sample, this clonotype was seen many times. This sequence joins TRBV19 and TRBJ2-3, with D perhaps TRBD2 (5 bases). The CDR3 runs 14 residues. Germline lookup yields CDR1 LNHDA and CDR2 SQIVND (reference sequence). V was clipped by 4 bases and J by 0 bases, with 8 bases between them. The CDR3 region is CASSTGISTDTQYF. The CDR3 DNA reads TGTGCCAGTAGTACGGGAATAAGCACAGATACGCAGTATTTT. Combining the CDR3 with reference TRBV19 and TRBJ2-3 gives the whole variable domain DGGITQSPKYLFRKEGQNVTLSCEQNLNHDAMYWYRQDPGQGLRLIYYSQIVNDFQKGDIAEGYSVSREKKESFPLTVTSAQKNPTAFYLCASSTGISTDTQYFGPGTRLTVL.

V usage is TRBV4-3 and J usage is TRBJ2-6, with D perhaps given as TRBD1 or TRBD2 (6 bases each). V was clipped by 1 base and J by 1 base, with 8 bases between them. The CDR3 is 16 amino acids. CDR1 and CDR2 (germline): LGHNA, YSLEER. The CDR3 protein is CASSQGGTSGANVLTF. The CDR3 bases are TGCGCCAGCAGCCAAGGCGGGACATCTGGGGCCAACGTCCTGACTTTC.

This clonotype was counted ten times or more. The chain has TRBV12-3 or TRBV12-4 and TRBJ2-3; 7 bases match TRBD2. J was trimmed by 0 bases and V by 5 bases; bases with no gene match: 5. The CDR3 has 15 amino acids. The CDR3 bases are TGTGCCAGCAGTCGGGCGGGAGCAAGCACAGATACGCAGTATTTT. As protein: CASSRAGASTDTQYF.

This clonotype was recorded a few times. The chain uses TRBV29-1 and TRBJ2-2; 7 nucleotides agree with TRBD2. This CDR3 is built from 15 residues. Trimming cost V 4 bases and J 5 bases; bases outside gene matches: 10. Germline CDR1 SQVTM, CDR2 ANQGSEA. CDR3 sequence (DNA): TGCAGCGTTGTGGGACTACACGGGGGGACCGGGGAGCTGTTTTTT. Translating gives CSVVGLHGGTGELFF.

This clonotype has ten or more counts. The gene calls are TRBV28 and TRBJ2-1, with unresolved D. V was cut by 4 bases and J by 1 base, with 14 bases left in between. Germline V gives CDR1 MDHEN, CDR2 SYDVKM. The CDR3 contains 16 residues. The CDR3 sequence is CASSSQTVWSYNEQFF. The CDR3 region has the DNA TGTGCCAGCAGTTCCCAAACAGTTTGGTCCTACAATGAGCAGTTCTTC.

The CDR3 DNA reads as TGTGCCAGCAACTCGATGGTCGGGGACCAAGAGACCCAGTACTTC. This gives the protein CASNSMVGDQETQYF. V and J are TRBV9 and TRBJ2-5; D possibly corresponds to TRBD2 (5 bases). V was cut by 6 bases and J by 0 bases, with 15 bases left in between. Germline V lookup: CDR1 SGDLS, CDR2 YYNGEE. The CDR3 sequence is 15 residues long. Full variable domain (remainder filled in from reference TRBV9 and TRBJ2-5): DSGVTQTPKHLITATGQRVTLRCSPRSGDLSVYWYQQSLDQGLQFLIQYYNGEERAKGNILERFSAQQFPDLHSELNLSSLELGDSALYFCASNSMVGDQETQYFGPGTRLLVL.

The chain links TRBV5-1 to TRBJ2-7, with 7 positions matching TRBD2. The germline V gene encodes CDR1 SGHRS and CDR2 YFSETQ. J lost 4 bases, V lost 2 bases, and 9 bases had no gene match. CDR3 size: 15 residues. DNA of the CDR3: TGCGCCAGCAGCTTTGGTGGCGGGAGAAGGTACGAGCAGTACTTC. It is translated as CASSFGGGRRYEQYF.

The rearrangement uses TRBV12-3 or TRBV12-4 and TRBJ1-6, with 7 bases aligning to TRBD1. The CDR3 is made up of 14 amino acids. The V gene end was trimmed by 9 bases and the J gene end by 5 bases; junction bases not matched to a gene: 7. The CDR3 is CASTGTVNNSPLHF. The CDR3 nucleotides are TGTGCCAGTACCGGGACAGTAAATAATTCACCCCTCCACTTT.

This clonotype appeared a few times. The chain joins TRBV6-1 to TRBJ2-1; possibly TRBD2 for D (5 bases). Between the trimmed V and J ends, which lost 6 bases and 9 bases, there was a span of 21 bases. The CDR3 contains 15 residues. Germline CDR1 is MNHNS and CDR2 is SASEGT. CDR3 nucleotides: TGTGCCAGCAGCCCCTCCGGGTCGGGATATGGTGAGCAGTTCTTC. This gives the protein CASSPSGSGYGEQFF.

In its sample, this clonotype was seen a few times. The chain is built from TRBV20-1 and TRBJ2-4; TRBD1 is a possible D gene (5 bases). This CDR3 comprises 14 residues. Germline CDR1 and CDR2: DFQATT and SNEGSKA (reference sequence). Trimming stripped 6 bases from V and 1 base from J, with 13 bases between. CDR3 DNA: TGCAGTGCCAATAGGGGAAACGCCAAAAACATTCAGTACTTC. Its translation: CSANRGNAKNIQYF.